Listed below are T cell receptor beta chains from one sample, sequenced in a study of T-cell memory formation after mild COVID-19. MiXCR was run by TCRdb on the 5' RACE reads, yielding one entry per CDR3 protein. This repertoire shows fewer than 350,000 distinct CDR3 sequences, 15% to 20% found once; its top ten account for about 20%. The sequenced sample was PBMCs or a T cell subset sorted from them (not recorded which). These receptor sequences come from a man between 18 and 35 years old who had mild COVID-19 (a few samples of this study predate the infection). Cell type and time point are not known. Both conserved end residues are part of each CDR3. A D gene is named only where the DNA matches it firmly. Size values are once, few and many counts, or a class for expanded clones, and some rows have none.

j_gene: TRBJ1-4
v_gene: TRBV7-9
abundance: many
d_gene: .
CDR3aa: CASRRGPNNEKLFF
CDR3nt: TGTGCCAGCAGAAGAGGACCGAATAATGAAAAACTGTTTTTT

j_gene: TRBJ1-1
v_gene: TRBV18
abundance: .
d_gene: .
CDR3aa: CASSPQNANTEAFF
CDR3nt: TGTGCCAGCTCACCCCAGAATGCGAACACTGAAGCTTTCTTT

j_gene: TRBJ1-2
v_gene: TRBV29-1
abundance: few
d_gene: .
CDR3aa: CSVITGFYGYTF
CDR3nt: TGCAGCGTAATAACAGGGTTCTATGGCTACACCTTC

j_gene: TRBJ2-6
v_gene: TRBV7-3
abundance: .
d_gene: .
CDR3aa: CASSPRTVFSGANVLTF
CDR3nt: TGTGCCAGCAGCCCCCGGACGGTTTTCTCTGGGGCCAACGTCCTGACTTTC

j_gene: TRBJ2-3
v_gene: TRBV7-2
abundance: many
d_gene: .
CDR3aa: CASSSAPAGRTDTQYF
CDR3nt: TGTGCCAGCAGCTCCGCGCCAGCGGGCCGCACAGATACGCAGTATTTT

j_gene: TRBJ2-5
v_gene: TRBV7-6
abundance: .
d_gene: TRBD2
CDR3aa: CASSDVSGGAWKTQYF
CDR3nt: TGTGCCAGCAGCGATGTTAGCGGGGGGGCCTGGAAGACCCAGTACTTC

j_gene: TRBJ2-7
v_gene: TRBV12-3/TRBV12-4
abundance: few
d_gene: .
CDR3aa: CASSLQGQYYEQYF
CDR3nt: TGTGCCAGCAGTTTGCAGGGGCAATACTACGAGCAGTACTTC

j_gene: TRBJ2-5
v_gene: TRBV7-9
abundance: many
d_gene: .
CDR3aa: CASTISTADVTQYF
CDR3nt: TGTGCCAGCACCATAAGCACAGCCGATGTGACCCAGTACTTC

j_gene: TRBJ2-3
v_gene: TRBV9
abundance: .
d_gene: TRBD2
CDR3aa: CASSVAGGGTSTDTQYF
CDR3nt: TGTGCCAGCAGCGTAGCGGGAGGGGGAACTAGCACAGATACGCAGTATTTT

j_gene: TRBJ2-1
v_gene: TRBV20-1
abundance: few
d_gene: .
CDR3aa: CSASVPGRTYNEQFF
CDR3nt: TGCAGTGCTAGCGTCCCGGGACGGACCTACAATGAGCAGTTCTTC

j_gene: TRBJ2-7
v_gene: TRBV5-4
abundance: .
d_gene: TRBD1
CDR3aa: CASSEGTGTSYEQYF
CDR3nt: TGTGCCAGCAGCGAGGGGACAGGGACGTCCTACGAGCAGTACTTC

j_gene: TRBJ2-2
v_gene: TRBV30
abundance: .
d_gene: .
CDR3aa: CAWRRAGELFF
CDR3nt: TGTGCCTGGAGAAGGGCCGGGGAGCTGTTTTTT

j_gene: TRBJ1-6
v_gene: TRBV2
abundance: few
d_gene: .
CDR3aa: CASTRAGSPLHF
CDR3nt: TGTGCCAGCACAAGGGCCGGCTCACCCCTCCACTTT

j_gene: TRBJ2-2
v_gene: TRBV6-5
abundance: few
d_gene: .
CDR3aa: CASSYEGPTTGELFF
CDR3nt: TGTGCCAGCAGTTACGAGGGACCCACAACCGGGGAGCTGTTTTTT

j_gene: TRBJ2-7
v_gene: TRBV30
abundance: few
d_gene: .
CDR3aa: CAWSPGLFYEQYF
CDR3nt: TGTGCCTGGAGCCCCGGGCTATTCTACGAGCAGTACTTC

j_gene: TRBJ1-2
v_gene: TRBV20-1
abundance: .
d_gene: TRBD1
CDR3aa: CSAPGQGAAGGGYTF
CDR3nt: TGCAGTGCGCCGGGTCAGGGGGCGGCGGGTGGTGGCTACACCTTC

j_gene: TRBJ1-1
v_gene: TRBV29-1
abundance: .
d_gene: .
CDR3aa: CSGTPGHQNSEAFF
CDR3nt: TGCAGCGGGACTCCGGGACACCAAAACTCTGAAGCTTTCTTT

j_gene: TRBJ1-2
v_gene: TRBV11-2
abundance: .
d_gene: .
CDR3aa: CASSLWGQPYGYTF
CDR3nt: TGTGCCAGCAGCTTATGGGGACAACCCTATGGCTACACCTTC

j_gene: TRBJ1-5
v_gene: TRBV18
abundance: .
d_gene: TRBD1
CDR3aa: CASSPEQGADNQPQHF
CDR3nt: TGTGCCAGCTCACCAGAGCAGGGGGCAGATAATCAGCCCCAGCATTTT

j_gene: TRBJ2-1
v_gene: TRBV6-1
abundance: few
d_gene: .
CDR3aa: CASRTTGANEQFF
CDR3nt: TGTGCCAGCAGGACGACAGGAGCCAATGAGCAGTTCTTC

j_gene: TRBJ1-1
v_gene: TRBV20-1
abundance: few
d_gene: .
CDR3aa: CSARGDQRGVIEAFF
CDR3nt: TGCAGTGCTAGAGGAGATCAAAGGGGTGTCATTGAAGCTTTCTTT

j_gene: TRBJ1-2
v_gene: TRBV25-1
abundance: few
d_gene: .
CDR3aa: CASSEGTGRGDGYTF
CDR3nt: TGTGCCAGCAGTGAAGGCACAGGGAGGGGCGATGGCTACACCTTC

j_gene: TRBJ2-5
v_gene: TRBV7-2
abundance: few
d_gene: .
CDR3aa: CASSPQRETQYF
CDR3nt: TGTGCCAGCAGCCCCCAGCGTGAGACCCAGTACTTC

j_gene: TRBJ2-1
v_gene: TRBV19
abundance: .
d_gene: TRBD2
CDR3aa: CASSPGSGAFYNEQFF
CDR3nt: TGTGCCAGTAGCCCCGGGAGCGGGGCATTCTACAATGAGCAGTTCTTC

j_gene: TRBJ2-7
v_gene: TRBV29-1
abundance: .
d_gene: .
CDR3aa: CSVEDRGGTYEQYF
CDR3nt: TGCAGCGTTGAAGACAGGGGGGGAACCTACGAGCAGTACTTC

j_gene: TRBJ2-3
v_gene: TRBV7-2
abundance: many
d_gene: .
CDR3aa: CASSTFSDTQYF
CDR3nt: TGTGCCAGCAGCACTTTCAGCGATACGCAGTATTTT

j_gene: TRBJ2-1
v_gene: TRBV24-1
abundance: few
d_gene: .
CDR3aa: CATSATGPYGEQFF
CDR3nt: TGTGCCACCAGTGCAACGGGTCCCTACGGTGAGCAGTTCTTC

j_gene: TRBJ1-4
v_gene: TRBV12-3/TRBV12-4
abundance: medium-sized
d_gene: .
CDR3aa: CASRGSGPTNEKLFF
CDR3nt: TGTGCCAGCAGGGGCTCGGGCCCAACTAATGAAAAACTGTTTTTT

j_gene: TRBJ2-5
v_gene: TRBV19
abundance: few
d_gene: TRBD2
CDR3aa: CASSQEGPSGGRETQYF
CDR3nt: TGTGCCAGTAGTCAGGAAGGGCCTAGCGGGGGCAGGGAGACCCAGTACTTC

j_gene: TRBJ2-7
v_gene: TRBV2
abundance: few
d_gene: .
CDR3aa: CASLRGGPLSSYEQYF
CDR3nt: TGTGCCAGCCTCAGGGGCGGACCCTTGAGCTCCTACGAGCAGTACTTC

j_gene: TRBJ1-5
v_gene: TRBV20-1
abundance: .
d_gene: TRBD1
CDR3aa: CSARTGLSQPQHF
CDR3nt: TGCAGTGCTAGGACAGGGTTATCTCAGCCCCAGCATTTT

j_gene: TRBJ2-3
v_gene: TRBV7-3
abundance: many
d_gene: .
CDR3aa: CASSLVPAILDTQYF
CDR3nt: TGTGCCAGCAGCTTGGTCCCCGCGATTCTGGATACGCAGTATTTT

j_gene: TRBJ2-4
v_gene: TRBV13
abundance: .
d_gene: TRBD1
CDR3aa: CASSPLTGEGKNIQYF
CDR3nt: TGTGCCAGCAGCCCTCTGACAGGGGAAGGCAAAAACATTCAGTACTTC

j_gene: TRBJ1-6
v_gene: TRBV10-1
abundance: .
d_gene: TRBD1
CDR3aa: CASYAGTDNSPLHF
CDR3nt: TGCGCCAGCTACGCCGGGACAGACAATTCACCCCTCCACTTT

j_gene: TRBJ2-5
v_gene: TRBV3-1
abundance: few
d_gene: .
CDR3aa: CASSHSGTIQETQYF
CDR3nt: TGTGCCAGCAGCCACTCCGGGACCATCCAAGAGACCCAGTACTTC

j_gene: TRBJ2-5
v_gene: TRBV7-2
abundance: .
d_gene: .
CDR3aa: CASSFNGYQETQYF
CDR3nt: TGTGCCAGCAGCTTTAACGGGTACCAAGAGACCCAGTACTTC

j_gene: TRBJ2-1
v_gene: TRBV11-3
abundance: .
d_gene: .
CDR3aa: CASSSTRDTGNEQFF
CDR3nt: TGTGCCAGCAGCTCCACCCGGGACACCGGCAATGAGCAGTTCTTC

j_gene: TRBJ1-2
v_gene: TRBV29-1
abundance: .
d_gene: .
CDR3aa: CSGEGLTDGYTF
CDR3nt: TGCAGCGGGGAGGGGCTGACAGACGGCTACACCTTC

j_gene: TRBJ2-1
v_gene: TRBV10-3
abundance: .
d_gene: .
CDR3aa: CAIMEGAGNEQFF
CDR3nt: TGTGCCATCATGGAGGGGGCGGGAAATGAGCAGTTCTTC

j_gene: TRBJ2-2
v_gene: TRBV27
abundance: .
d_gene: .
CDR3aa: CASRTRTGPGELFF
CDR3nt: TGTGCCAGCAGGACTAGAACCGGCCCCGGGGAGCTGTTTTTT

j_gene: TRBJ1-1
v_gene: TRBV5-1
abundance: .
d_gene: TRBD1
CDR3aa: CASSLSTGQATEAFF
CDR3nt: TGCGCCAGCAGCTTATCGACAGGGCAAGCCACTGAAGCTTTCTTT

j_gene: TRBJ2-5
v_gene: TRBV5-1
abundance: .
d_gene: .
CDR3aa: CASTPGQGRQETQYF
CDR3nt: TGCGCCAGCACCCCGGGCCAGGGAAGGCAAGAGACCCAGTACTTC

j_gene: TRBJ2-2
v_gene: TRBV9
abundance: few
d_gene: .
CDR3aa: CASSVGGDGELFF
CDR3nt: TGTGCCAGCAGCGTAGGGGGGGACGGGGAGCTGTTTTTT

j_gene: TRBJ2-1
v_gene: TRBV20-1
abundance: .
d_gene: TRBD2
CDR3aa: CSAGRASSVNEQFF
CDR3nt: TGCAGTGCCGGGAGGGCTAGCAGTGTCAATGAGCAGTTCTTC

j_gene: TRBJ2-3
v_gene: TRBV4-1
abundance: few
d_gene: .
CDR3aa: CASSLPRQGRTDTQYF
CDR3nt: TGCGCCAGCAGCCTACCGCGCCAGGGTAGGACAGATACGCAGTATTTT

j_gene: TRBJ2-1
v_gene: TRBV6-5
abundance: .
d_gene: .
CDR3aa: CASNGGLGGRHYNEQFF
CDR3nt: TGTGCCAGCAATGGGGGACTGGGGGGCCGTCACTACAATGAGCAGTTCTTC

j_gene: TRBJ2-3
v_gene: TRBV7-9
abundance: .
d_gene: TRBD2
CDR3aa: CASSLGGTSGVTDTQYF
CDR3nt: TGTGCCAGCAGCTTAGGAGGGACTAGCGGGGTCACAGATACGCAGTATTTT